This TCR beta chain was captured by sequencing in a study of tissue T cells after allogeneic stem cell transplantation. Whole-study findings and limits: Within patients, tissue anatomy strongly shaped TCR repertoire composition.

Only in-frame clones appear in the TCRdb table, and some are missing; sequencing was by immunoSEQ multiplex PCR. The sample has 7,500 to 8,000 clones; 36% are singletons. J lost 3 bases, V lost 0 bases, and 4 bases had no gene match. Germline-derived CDR1 and CDR2 are SGHSA and FRNQAP. CDR3 length: 16 amino acids. This clone turned up a few times. Its specificity is not known. Mouse germline and gene names are used. From the germline J gene comes the end of the CDR3, since the read stops 1 residue before it. The time point: mouse harvest day 14 after allogeneic transplant. The graft held 10^6 splenic CD5+ T cells and 10^7 T-cell-depleted bone marrow cells. Mice had MHC-mismatched B6 into BALB/c GVHD, sampled day 7 or 14.

The sequencing sample was made of skin. The chain uses TRBV16 and TRBJ1-3, with 8 bases identical to TRBD1. This receptor was taken from a female BALB/c mouse given C57BL/6 T cells with graft-versus-host disease after an allogeneic hematopoietic cell transplant. CDR3 region: CASSLERTGNGNTLYF. The sequenced CDR3 bases are TGTGCAAGCAGCTTAGAAAGGACAGGGAATGGAAATACGCTCTAT.